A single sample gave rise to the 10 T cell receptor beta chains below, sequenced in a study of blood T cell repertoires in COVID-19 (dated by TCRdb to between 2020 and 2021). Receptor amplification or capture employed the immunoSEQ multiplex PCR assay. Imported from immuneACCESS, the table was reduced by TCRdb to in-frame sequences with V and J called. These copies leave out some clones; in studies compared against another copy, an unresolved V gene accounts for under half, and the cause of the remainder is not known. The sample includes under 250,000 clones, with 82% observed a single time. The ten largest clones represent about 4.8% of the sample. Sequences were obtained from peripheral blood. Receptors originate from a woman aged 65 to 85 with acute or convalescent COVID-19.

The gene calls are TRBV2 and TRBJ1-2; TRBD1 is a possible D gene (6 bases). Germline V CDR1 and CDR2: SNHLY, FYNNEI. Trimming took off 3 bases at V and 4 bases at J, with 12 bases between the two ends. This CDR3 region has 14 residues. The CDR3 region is CASSETGTVYGYTF. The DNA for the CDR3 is TGTGCCAGCAGTGAGACAGGAACTGTCTATGGCTACACCTTC.

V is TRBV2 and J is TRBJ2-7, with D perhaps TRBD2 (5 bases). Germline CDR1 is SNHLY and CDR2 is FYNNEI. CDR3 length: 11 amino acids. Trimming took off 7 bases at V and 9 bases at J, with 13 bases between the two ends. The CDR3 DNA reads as TGTGCCAGCACTGAGCGGTTGGGGCAGTACTTC. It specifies CASTERLGQYF.

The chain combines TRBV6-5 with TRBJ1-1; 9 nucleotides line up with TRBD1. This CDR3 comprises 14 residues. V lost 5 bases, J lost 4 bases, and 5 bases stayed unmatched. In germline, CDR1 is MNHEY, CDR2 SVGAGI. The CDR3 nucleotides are TGTGCCAGCAGTCTTGGACAGGGGACCACTGAAGCTTTCTTT. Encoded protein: CASSLGQGTTEAFF.

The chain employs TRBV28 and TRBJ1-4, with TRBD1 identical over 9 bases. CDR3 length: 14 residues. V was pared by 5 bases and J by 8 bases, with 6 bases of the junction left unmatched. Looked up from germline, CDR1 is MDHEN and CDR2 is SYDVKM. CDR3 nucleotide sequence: TGTGCCAGCAGTAAACAGGGGGCGCGGGAAAAACTGTTTTTT. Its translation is CASSKQGAREKLFF.

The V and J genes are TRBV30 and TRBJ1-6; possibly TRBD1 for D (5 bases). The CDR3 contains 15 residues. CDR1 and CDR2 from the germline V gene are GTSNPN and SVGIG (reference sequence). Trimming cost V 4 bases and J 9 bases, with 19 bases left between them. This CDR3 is CAWTPLGQGGSPLHF. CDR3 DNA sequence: TGTGCCTGGACCCCTCTAGGGCAGGGAGGTTCACCCCTCCACTTT.

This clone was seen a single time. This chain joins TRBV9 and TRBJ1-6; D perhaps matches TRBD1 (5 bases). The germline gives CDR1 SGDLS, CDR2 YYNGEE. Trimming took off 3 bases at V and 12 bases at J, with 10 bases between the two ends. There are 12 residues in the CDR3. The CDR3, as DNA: TGTGCCAGCAGCGCAACCCAGGGACCCCTCCACTTT. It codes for CASSATQGPLHF.

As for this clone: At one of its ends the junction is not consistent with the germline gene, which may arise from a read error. CDR3: CASTLRGGTDTQYF. The CDR3 DNA sequence: TGTGCCAGCACCTTACGGGGGGGCACAGATACGCAGTATTTT. This chain connects TRBV7-2 to TRBJ2-3; 7 bases fit TRBD2. The CDR3 covers 14 residues. Germline V gives CDR1 SGHTA, CDR2 FQGNSA. The variable domain in full, with the rest retrieved from reference TRBV7-2 and TRBJ2-3, is GAGVSQSPSNKVTEKGKDVELRCDPISGHTALYWYRQSLGQGLEFLIYFQGNSAPDKSGLPSDRFSAERTGGSVSTLTIQRTQQEDSAVYLCASTLRGGTDTQYFGPGTRLTVL.

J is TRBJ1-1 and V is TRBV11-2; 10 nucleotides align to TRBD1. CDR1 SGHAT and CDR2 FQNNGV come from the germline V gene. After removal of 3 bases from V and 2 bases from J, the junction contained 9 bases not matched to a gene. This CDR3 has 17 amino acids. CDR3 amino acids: CASSLAGTGVINTEAFF. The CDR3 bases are TGTGCCAGCAGCTTGGCCGGGACAGGGGTTATCAACACTGAAGCTTTCTTT.

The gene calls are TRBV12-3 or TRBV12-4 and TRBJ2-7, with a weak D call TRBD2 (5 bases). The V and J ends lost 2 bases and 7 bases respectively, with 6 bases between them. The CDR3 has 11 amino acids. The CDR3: CASSLRREQYF. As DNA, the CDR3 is TGTGCCAGCAGTTTACGGAGGGAGCAGTACTTC.

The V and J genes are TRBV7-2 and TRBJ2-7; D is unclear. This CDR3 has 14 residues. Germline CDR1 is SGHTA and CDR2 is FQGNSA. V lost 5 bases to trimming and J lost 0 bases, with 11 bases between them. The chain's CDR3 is CASSLTGFSYEQYF. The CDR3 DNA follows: TGTGCCAGCAGCCTGACTGGTTTCTCCTACGAGCAGTACTTC.